This T cell receptor (beta chain) was recorded in a study of T cells in Graves' hyperthyroidism and ophthalmopathy. This clonotype was counted a few times. The CDR3 is 13 amino acids. With 6 bases removed from V and 2 bases from J, the gap between germline ends came to 9 bases. Germline CDR1 SNHLY, CDR2 FYNNEI. The CDR3 regions of TCR beta were amplified from RNA transcripts. First-round RT-PCR with HTBI primers amplified the TCR CDR3 region. TCRdb fed the multiplex PCR reads into MiXCR, producing one record per CDR3 protein. The top ten hold approximately 13% of the sample, which has fewer than 650,000 distinct CDR3 sequences, around 13% seen once.

The sequencing input was blood. This chain uses TRBV2 with TRBJ2-3; tentatively, D is TRBD1 (6 bases). This TCR was recovered from a woman aged 40 to 50 with Graves' hyperthyroidism. In DNA form, the CDR3 reads TGTGCCAGCAGATGGGACAACACAGATACGCAGTATTTT. Residues: CASRWDNTDTQYF.